This T cell receptor (beta chain) derives from a study of T cells in Graves' hyperthyroidism and ophthalmopathy. Overall study findings and caveats: Blood also carried most thyroid clonotypes expanded above 0.001. Ophthalmopathy was identified by the model a median around 5.9 months ahead of onset.

V was clipped by 3 bases and J by 7 bases; unmatched bases: 6. The germline V gene has CDR1 LNHDA and CDR2 SQIVND (reference sequence). This CDR3 contains 15 residues. It was RNA transcripts that yielded the amplified TCR beta CDR3 regions. Carried out on the TCR CDR3, a first-round RT-PCR used the HTBI primer set. One entry per CDR3 protein, called by TCRdb with MiXCR from the multiplex PCR reads. The repertoire holds some 320,000 distinct CDR3 sequences, around 15% seen once, with 30% to 35% in the top ten. This clonotype was seen only a few times. Its antigen is not identified. Fresh 10 ml peripheral blood yielded PBMCs.

The sample taken for sequencing was blood. The chain links TRBV19 to TRBJ2-1, with 10 bases lining up with TRBD2. The receptor was derived from a woman in her thirties or forties with Graves' ophthalmopathy. CDR3 nucleotide sequence: TGTGCCAGTAGTATTAGGACTAGCGGTAAAAATGAGCAGTTCTTC. This translates into CASSIRTSGKNEQFF.